This is a list of T cell receptor beta chains from one sample in a study of control samples from healthy donors and cancer patients. Clones were sequenced by immunoSEQ multiplex PCR, and TCRdb holds only the in-frame ones, with some missing. Of over 2,000 clones listed, around 96% are singletons. Sequencing was carried out using PBMCs. The receptors were sampled from a man aged 70-80 years with colorectal cancer. Each CDR3 is given with its conserved first and last residue. The order of the fields is J gene, D gene, V gene, clone size, CDR3 DNA, CDR3 protein. D genes are given only for firm matches. Expanded clones get a size class; other rows say once, few or many, or leave the size out.

J: TRBJ2-2
D: NA
V: TRBV6-1
size: NA
DNA: TGTGCCAGCAGTGAAGGCGGCGCGAACACCGGGGAGCTGTTTTTT
CDR3: CASSEGGANTGELFF

J: TRBJ2-5
D: NA
V: TRBV3-1/TRBV3-2
size: few
DNA: TGTGCCAGCAGCCAAGTACACTCCCAAGAGACCCAGTACTTC
CDR3: CASSQVHSQETQYF

J: TRBJ2-6
D: NA
V: TRBV24-1
size: NA
DNA: TGTGCCACCAGTTCATCCTCTGGGGCCAACGTCCTGACTTTC
CDR3: CATSSSSGANVLTF

J: TRBJ2-7
D: NA
V: TRBV5-4
size: NA
DNA: TGTGCCAGCAATCTCCACGGGTTTTACTACGAGCAGTACTTC
CDR3: CASNLHGFYYEQYF

J: TRBJ2-5
D: NA
V: TRBV24-1
size: NA
DNA: TGTGCCACTTTCTTCGACAGGACTCAAGAGACCCAGTACTTC
CDR3: CATFFDRTQETQYF

J: TRBJ2-5
D: TRBD1
V: TRBV30
size: NA
DNA: TGTGCCTGGGGGACAGGGAGTCAAGAGACCCAGTACTTC
CDR3: CAWGTGSQETQYF

J: TRBJ2-1
D: NA
V: TRBV20-1
size: NA
DNA: TGCAGTGCTAGTTTGACTCAACTTAGGGCCCTCAATGAGCAGTTCTTC
CDR3: CSASLTQLRALNEQFF

J: TRBJ1-2
D: TRBD1
V: TRBV7-8
size: NA
DNA: TGTGCCAGCAGCCCCTCAGGGACAGGGAACTATGGCTACACCTTC
CDR3: CASSPSGTGNYGYTF

J: TRBJ2-7
D: TRBD1
V: TRBV10-3
size: NA
DNA: TGTGCCATCAGCCAGACAGGGTCCGAGCAGTACTTC
CDR3: CAISQTGSEQYF

J: TRBJ2-3
D: NA
V: TRBV4-1
size: NA
DNA: TGCGCCAGCAGCCAGGAGGGTTTTCGCACAGATACGCAGTATTTT
CDR3: CASSQEGFRTDTQYF

J: TRBJ1-3
D: NA
V: TRBV7-6
size: NA
DNA: TGTGCCAGCAGCTTAACGGGGAATGGAAACACCATATATTTT
CDR3: CASSLTGNGNTIYF

J: TRBJ1-2
D: TRBD1
V: TRBV4-2
size: NA
DNA: TGTGCCAGCAGCCAGGATAGGACAGGGCTAGCTAACTATGGCTACACCTTC
CDR3: CASSQDRTGLANYGYTF

J: TRBJ1-6
D: NA
V: TRBV5-1
size: NA
DNA: TGCGCCAGCAGCCGTACGACAGGAGCAGGAAATTCACCCCTCCACTTT
CDR3: CASSRTTGAGNSPLHF

J: TRBJ1-4
D: NA
V: TRBV4-2
size: NA
DNA: TGTGCCAGCAGCCAAGATGGTGGACCGGCAACTAATGAAAAACTGTTTTTT
CDR3: CASSQDGGPATNEKLFF

J: TRBJ2-3
D: NA
V: TRBV6-5
size: NA
DNA: TGTGCCAACACAGATCGCCCCTGGGGAGATACGCAGTATTTT
CDR3: CANTDRPWGDTQYF

J: TRBJ2-1
D: NA
V: TRBV28
size: NA
DNA: TGTGCCAGCAGTTTACAGGACTCTACTGAGCAGTTCTTC
CDR3: CASSLQDSTEQFF

J: TRBJ1-1
D: NA
V: TRBV2
size: NA
DNA: TGTGCCAGCATGGTTACCGTTGACACTGAAGCTTTCTTT
CDR3: CASMVTVDTEAFF

J: TRBJ1-2
D: NA
V: TRBV6-5
size: NA
DNA: TGTGCCAGCTATTCCGGGACGCCGGGCGGCTACACCTTC
CDR3: CASYSGTPGGYTF

J: TRBJ2-5
D: TRBD1
V: TRBV5-1
size: NA
DNA: TGCGCCAGCAGCGGTTCACAGGGGGCGGGGGAGACCCAGTACTTC
CDR3: CASSGSQGAGETQYF

J: TRBJ2-3
D: NA
V: TRBV10-3
size: NA
DNA: TGTGCCATCAAAGGTAGCTCGGATACGCAGTATTTT
CDR3: CAIKGSSDTQYF

J: TRBJ1-2
D: NA
V: TRBV7-9
size: NA
DNA: TGTGCCAGCAGTCGGGACGGCAAAGATGGCTACACCTTC
CDR3: CASSRDGKDGYTF

J: TRBJ2-3
D: TRBD1
V: TRBV3-1/TRBV3-2
size: once
DNA: TGTGCCAGCAGCCAGGCCGGGACAGGGGGCAGGGATACGCAGTATTTT
CDR3: CASSQAGTGGRDTQYF

J: TRBJ1-4
D: NA
V: TRBV5-4
size: NA
DNA: TGTGCCAGCAGCTTGGACCAATCTAATGAAAAACTGTTTTTT
CDR3: CASSLDQSNEKLFF

J: TRBJ2-2
D: NA
V: TRBV24-1
size: once
DNA: TGTGCCACCAGTGATTTGCCAGGGGACCTTTGGGCCGGGGAGCTGTTTTTT
CDR3: CATSDLPGDLWAGELFF

J: TRBJ2-2
D: TRBD1
V: TRBV5-1
size: NA
DNA: TGCGCCAGCAGCTTCTGGACAGGGGAGGTCGGGGAGCTGTTTTTT
CDR3: CASSFWTGEVGELFF

J: TRBJ2-4
D: NA
V: TRBV19
size: NA
DNA: TGTGCCAGTAGTACTCAACTACCCGGAGCCAAAAACATTCAGTACTTC
CDR3: CASSTQLPGAKNIQYF

J: TRBJ2-3
D: NA
V: TRBV3-1/TRBV3-2
size: NA
DNA: TGTGCCAGCAGCTATGTGGGTACGGCAGATACGCAGTATTTT
CDR3: CASSYVGTADTQYF

J: TRBJ1-1
D: NA
V: TRBV7-6
size: NA
DNA: TGTGCCAGCACCTCTGTGGGGACTGAAGCTTTCTTT
CDR3: CASTSVGTEAFF

J: TRBJ2-3
D: TRBD1
V: TRBV30
size: NA
DNA: TGTGCCTGGAGTCAGGGGGCAATAGATACGCAGTATTTT
CDR3: CAWSQGAIDTQYF

J: TRBJ2-3
D: NA
V: TRBV6-6
size: NA
DNA: TGTGCCGTGGCGGCATCTCACTCTAGCACAGATACGCAGTATTTT
CDR3: CAVAASHSSTDTQYF

J: TRBJ1-5
D: TRBD1
V: TRBV12-5
size: NA
DNA: TGTGCTAGCGACAGGGATAATCAGCCCCAGCATTTT
CDR3: CASDRDNQPQHF

J: TRBJ1-1
D: NA
V: TRBV27
size: NA
DNA: TGTGCCAGCAGTTACAAACCCGGGACCTATGAAGCTTTCTTT
CDR3: CASSYKPGTYEAFF

J: TRBJ1-5
D: NA
V: TRBV19
size: NA
DNA: TGTGCCAGTAGTATTCGGGAGAATCAGCCCCAGCATTTT
CDR3: CASSIRENQPQHF

J: TRBJ1-4
D: NA
V: TRBV28
size: NA
DNA: TGTGCCAGCAGTCGGACTAGGATGGGGACCACAACTAATGAAAAACTGTTTTTT
CDR3: CASSRTRMGTTTNEKLFF

J: TRBJ1-1
D: NA
V: TRBV27
size: NA
DNA: TGTGCCAGCAGTGTCAGACAGAACACTGAAGCTTTCTTT
CDR3: CASSVRQNTEAFF

J: TRBJ1-4
D: NA
V: TRBV5-1
size: once
DNA: TGCGCCAGCAGCTTGGGGCAGGGAGACGAAAAACTGTTTTTT
CDR3: CASSLGQGDEKLFF

J: TRBJ2-2
D: TRBD1
V: TRBV9
size: NA
DNA: TGTGCCAGCAGCAATCTGATACAGGGGGCAATTACGAACACCGGGGAGCTGTTTTTT
CDR3: CASSNLIQGAITNTGELFF

J: TRBJ1-2
D: NA
V: TRBV7-6
size: NA
DNA: TGTGCCAGCAGCTTATTTGAGGGCGGGGATGGCTACACCTTC
CDR3: CASSLFEGGDGYTF

J: TRBJ2-5
D: NA
V: TRBV28
size: NA
DNA: TGTGCCAGCAGTTTAGGAAGGGGTGAGACCCAGTACTTC
CDR3: CASSLGRGETQYF

J: TRBJ2-7
D: TRBD1
V: TRBV27
size: NA
DNA: TGTGCCAGCAGTTTAAAGCCCGGACAGGGCTACGAGCAGTACTTC
CDR3: CASSLKPGQGYEQYF

J: TRBJ2-1
D: NA
V: TRBV12-3/TRBV12-4
size: once
DNA: TGTGCCAGCACTGAACAGGGCGATGAGCAGTTCTTC
CDR3: CASTEQGDEQFF

J: TRBJ2-1
D: NA
V: TRBV13
size: NA
DNA: TGTGCCAGCAGCTTAGAGGTGGAACCGTACAATGAGCAGTTCTTC
CDR3: CASSLEVEPYNEQFF

J: TRBJ2-3
D: NA
V: TRBV4-3
size: NA
DNA: TGCGCCAGCAGCCCCGGAGCGCAGGGGCCAGATACGCAGTATTTT
CDR3: CASSPGAQGPDTQYF

J: TRBJ2-7
D: TRBD1
V: TRBV6-5
size: NA
DNA: TGTGCCAGCTTTGACAGGGGCTCCCACGAGCAGTACTTC
CDR3: CASFDRGSHEQYF

J: TRBJ1-1
D: NA
V: TRBV28
size: NA
DNA: TGTGCCAGTTTTAGTCCTATGAACACTGAAGCTTTCTTT
CDR3: CASFSPMNTEAFF

J: TRBJ2-5
D: TRBD2
V: TRBV6-5
size: once
DNA: TGTGCCAGCAGTTCCCCCCTTAGCGGGAGGGAGGGGACCCAGTACTTC
CDR3: CASSSPLSGREGTQYF